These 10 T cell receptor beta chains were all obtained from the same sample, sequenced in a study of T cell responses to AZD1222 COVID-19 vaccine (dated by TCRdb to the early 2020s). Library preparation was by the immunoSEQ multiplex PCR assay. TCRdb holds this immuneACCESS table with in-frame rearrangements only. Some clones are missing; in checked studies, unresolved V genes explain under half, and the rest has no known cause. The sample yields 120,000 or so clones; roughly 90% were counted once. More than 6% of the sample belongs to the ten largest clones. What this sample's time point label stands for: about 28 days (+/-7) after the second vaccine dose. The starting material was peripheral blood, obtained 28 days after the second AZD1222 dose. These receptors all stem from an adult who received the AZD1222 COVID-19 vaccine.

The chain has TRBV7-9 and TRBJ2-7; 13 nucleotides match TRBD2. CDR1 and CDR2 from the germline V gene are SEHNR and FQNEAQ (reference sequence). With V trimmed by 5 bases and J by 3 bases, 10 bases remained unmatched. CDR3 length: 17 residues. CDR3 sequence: CASSPGTSGTSIYEQYF. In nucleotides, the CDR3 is TGTGCCAGCAGCCCCGGGACTAGCGGGACGAGCATCTACGAGCAGTACTTC.

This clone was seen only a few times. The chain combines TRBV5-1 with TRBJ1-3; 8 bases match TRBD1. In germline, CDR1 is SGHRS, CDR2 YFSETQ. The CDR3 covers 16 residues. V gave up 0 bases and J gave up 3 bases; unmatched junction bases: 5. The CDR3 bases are TGCGCCAGCAGCTTGGCCTCGGGGACAGGTGGAAACACCATATATTTT. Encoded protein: CASSLASGTGGNTIYF.

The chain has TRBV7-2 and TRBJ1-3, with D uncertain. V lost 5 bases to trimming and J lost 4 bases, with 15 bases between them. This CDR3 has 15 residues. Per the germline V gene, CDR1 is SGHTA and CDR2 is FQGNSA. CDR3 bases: TGTGCCAGCAGCCTTAGGCTGGGGTCAGGAAACACCATATATTTT. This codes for CASSLRLGSGNTIYF.

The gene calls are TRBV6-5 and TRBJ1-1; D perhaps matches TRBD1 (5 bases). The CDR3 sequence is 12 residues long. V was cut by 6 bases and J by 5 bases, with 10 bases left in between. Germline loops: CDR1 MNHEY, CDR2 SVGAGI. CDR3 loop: CASSWGETEAFF. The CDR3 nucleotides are TGTGCCAGCAGCTGGGGGGAGACTGAAGCTTTCTTT.

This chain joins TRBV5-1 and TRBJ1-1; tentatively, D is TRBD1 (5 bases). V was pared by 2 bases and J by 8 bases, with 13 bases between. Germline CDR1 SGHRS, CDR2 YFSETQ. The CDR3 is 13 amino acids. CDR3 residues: CASSFYSRAEAFF. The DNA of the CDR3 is TGCGCCAGCAGCTTTTATTCCAGGGCAGAAGCTTTCTTT.

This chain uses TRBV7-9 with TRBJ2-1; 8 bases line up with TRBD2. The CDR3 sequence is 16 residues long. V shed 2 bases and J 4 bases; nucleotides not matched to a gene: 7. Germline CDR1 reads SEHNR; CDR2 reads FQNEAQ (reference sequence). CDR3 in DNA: TGTGCCAGCAGCTTACAGGGCGGGGGGCTTTACAATGAGCAGTTCTTC. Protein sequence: CASSLQGGGLYNEQFF. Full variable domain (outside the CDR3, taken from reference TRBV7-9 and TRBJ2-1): DTGVSQNPRHKITKRGQNVTFRCDPISEHNRLYWYRQTLGQGPEFLTYFQNEAQLEKSRLLSDRFSAERPKGSFSTLEIQRTEQGDSAMYLCASSLQGGGLYNEQFFGPGTRLTVL.

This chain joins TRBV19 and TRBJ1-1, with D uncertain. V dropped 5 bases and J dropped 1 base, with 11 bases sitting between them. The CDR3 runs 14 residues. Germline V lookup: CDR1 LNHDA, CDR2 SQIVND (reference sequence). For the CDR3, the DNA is TGTGCCAGTAGTGTTGGACTGACGAACACTGAAGCTTTCTTT. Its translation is CASSVGLTNTEAFF.

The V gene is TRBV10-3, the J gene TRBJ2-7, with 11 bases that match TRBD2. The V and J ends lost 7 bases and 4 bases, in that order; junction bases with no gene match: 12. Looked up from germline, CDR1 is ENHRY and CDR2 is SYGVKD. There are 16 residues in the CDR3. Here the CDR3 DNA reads TGTGCCATCAATACGGGACTAGCGGAGGGGAGGTACGAGCAGTACTTC. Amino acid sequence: CAINTGLAEGRYEQYF.

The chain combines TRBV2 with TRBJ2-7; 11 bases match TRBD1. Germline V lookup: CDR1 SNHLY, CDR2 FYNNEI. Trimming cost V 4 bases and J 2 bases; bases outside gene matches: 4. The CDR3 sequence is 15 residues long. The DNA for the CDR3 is TGTGCCAGCAGTGTATTGGGACAGGGGGCCTACGAGCAGTACTTC. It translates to CASSVLGQGAYEQYF.

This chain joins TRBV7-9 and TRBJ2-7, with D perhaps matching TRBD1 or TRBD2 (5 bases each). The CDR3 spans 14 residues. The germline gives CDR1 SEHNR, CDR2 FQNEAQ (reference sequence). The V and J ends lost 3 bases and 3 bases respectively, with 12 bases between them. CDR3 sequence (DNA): TGTGCCAGCAGCTTTTGGGGCAGCGGCTACGAGCAGTACTTC. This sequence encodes CASSFWGSGYEQYF.